This T cell receptor (beta chain) is from a study of blood T cells in healthy people across ages. This clonotype was seen a few times. CDR3 length equals 12 residues. Germline values: CDR1 SGHTA, CDR2 FQGTGA. The ends were cut back, 5 bases at V and 8 bases at J, with 11 bases in the middle. Sample-barcoded 5' priming and a J-beta primer mix drove a second PCR of roughly 7 to 11 cycles. Template switching added a 12-random-nucleotide identifier to every cDNA molecule. TCRdb re-called the 5' RACE reads through MiXCR, storing one row per CDR3 protein. The data hold roughly 1,500,000 distinct CDR3 sequences, with about 31% observed a single time.

This chain connects TRBV7-3 to TRBJ2-3; a weak D match, TRBD2 (5 bases). The TCR originated in a woman in her twenties or thirties in good health. What was sequenced was blood. The CDR3 DNA reads TGTGCCAGCAGCCACCGAGGGTCTACGCAGTATTTT. Protein sequence: CASSHRGSTQYF.